These T cell receptor beta chains were read from a single sample in a study of graft-versus-host responses after intestinal transplantation. The antigens for these receptors are not known. The table came from immunoSEQ multiplex PCR; TCRdb's copy has only in-frame clones and leaves some out. In the table there are approximately 110,000 clones, just over 90% of which are singletons. The source was unstimulated CD4+ T cells sorted from spleen or lymph node cells, collected before transplant. The receptors here all came from a human donor who was the organ donor for an intestinal transplant. Each CDR3 is given with its conserved first and last residue. D genes are given only for firm matches. Expanded clones are given a class, and other clones once, few, many or no size at all.

d_call clone_size j_call v_call cdr3_nt cdr3_aa
TRBD2 - TRBJ2-7 TRBV4-1 TGCGCCAGCAGCCATGACCGACTAGCGGGAGGCTACGAGCAGTACTTC CASSHDRLAGGYEQYF
TRBD1 - TRBJ1-3 TRBV6-6 TGTGCCAGCAGTGATGGGACAGGGAGTGGAAACACCATATATTTT CASSDGTGSGNTIYF
- - TRBJ2-2 TRBV6-1 TGTGCCAGCAGTGAAGGGATAACCGGGGAGCTGTTTTTT CASSEGITGELFF
TRBD2 - TRBJ2-3 TRBV25-1 TGTGCCAGCAGACTAGCGGGAGGGCCAGATACGCAGTATTTT CASRLAGGPDTQYF
- - TRBJ2-1 TRBV10-3 TGTGCCATCAATGGTCAAGCGGAGTCCAATGAGCAGTTCTTC CAINGQAESNEQFF
- - TRBJ1-2 TRBV5-1 TGCGCCAGCAGCCCTCAACAGGGTTATGGCTACACCTTC CASSPQQGYGYTF
TRBD1 - TRBJ1-3 TRBV19 TGTGCCAGTACCCCCTTCCGGGACAGGGCTGGAAACACCATATATTTT CASTPFRDRAGNTIYF
TRBD2 once TRBJ2-4 TRBV18 TGTGCCAGCTCACCACTAGCGGGAGCCAAAAACATTCAGTACTTC CASSPLAGAKNIQYF
TRBD1 - TRBJ1-4 TRBV28 TGTGCCAGCAGTGACAGGGACGGAAAACTGTTTTTT CASSDRDGKLFF
- - TRBJ2-1 TRBV9 TGTGCCAGCAGCGTAGTTGACAACAATGAGCAGTTCTTC CASSVVDNNEQFF
TRBD2 - TRBJ2-1 TRBV9 TGTGCCAGCAGCGAGCCCTGGACTAGCGGGAGTTATAACTACAATGAGCAGTTCTTC CASSEPWTSGSYNYNEQFF
- - TRBJ1-3 TRBV5-1 TGCGCCAGCAGCTTGGCCGGAGTTACTGGAAACACCATATATTTT CASSLAGVTGNTIYF
- - TRBJ2-2 TRBV21-1 TGTGCCAGCAGCAAATTCGAACCGGGACTAGCGGGAGTCACCGGGGAGCTGTTTTTT CASSKFEPGLAGVTGELFF
- - TRBJ2-1 TRBV27 TGTGCCAGCAGTTTAACACAGGGCGCCTACAATGAGCAGTTCTTC CASSLTQGAYNEQFF
- - TRBJ2-7 TRBV28 TGTGCCAGCAGTTCCGGGGGCTACGAGCAGTACTTC CASSSGGYEQYF
- - TRBJ2-1 TRBV7-9 TGTGCCACCGCGGGCCTTGCGGGTGAGCAGTTCTTC CATAGLAGEQFF
- few TRBJ2-7 TRBV19 TGTGCCAGTAGTATAGAAGGGGGACGAGGCTACGAGCAGTACTTC CASSIEGGRGYEQYF
- - TRBJ1-1 TRBV7-9 TGTGCCAGCAGCTTATTTTGGGGGGGCACTGAAGCTTTCTTT CASSLFWGGTEAFF
- - TRBJ1-5 TRBV28 TGTGCCAGCAGCTCTATCCTACAAGGGAATCAGCCCCAGCATTTT CASSSILQGNQPQHF
- - TRBJ2-2 TRBV19 TGTGCCAGTAGGGGTAGGGGCAACACCGGGGAGCTGTTTTTT CASRGRGNTGELFF
TRBD2 - TRBJ2-7 TRBV5-4 TGTGCCAGCAGCCCTAGCGGGAGTGAATACGAGCAGTACTTC CASSPSGSEYEQYF
- few TRBJ1-1 TRBV6-6 TGTGCCAGCAGTTACGGGTTTAACACTGAAGCTTTCTTT CASSYGFNTEAFF
TRBD1 few TRBJ1-2 TRBV6-1 TGTGCCACTCGACAGGGAACCAACTATGGCTACACCTTC CATRQGTNYGYTF
- - TRBJ1-1 TRBV6-1 TGTGCCAGCAGTGAAGTGCTGGGGGTTTCAGCTTTCTTT CASSEVLGVSAFF
TRBD1 - TRBJ1-6 TRBV30 TGTGCCTGGAGTGTACAACAGGGGGATTCACCCCTCCACTTT CAWSVQQGDSPLHF
TRBD1 - TRBJ2-3 TRBV30 TGTGCCTGGAGTGCGCGCTCCGGACAGGGGTTGATAGATACGCAGTATTTT CAWSARSGQGLIDTQYF
TRBD2 - TRBJ2-3 TRBV29-1 TGCAGCGTTGAAATAGCGGGAGCCCCAGATACGCAGTATTTT CSVEIAGAPDTQYF
- - TRBJ2-7 TRBV6-1 TGTGCCAGCAGTGAAAGGAGGGGGATATACGAGCAGTACTTC CASSERRGIYEQYF
- - TRBJ1-2 TRBV6-6 TGTGCCAGCGCGGCGGCCTATGGCTACACCTTC CASAAAYGYTF
TRBD2 few TRBJ2-7 TRBV7-2 TGTGCCAGCAGCTTACGGCGGGAGGCCTCTGTTCACGAGCAGTACTTC CASSLRREASVHEQYF
- - TRBJ2-7 TRBV10-2 TGCGCCAGCAGTCGCCATTCTTCCTACGAGCAGTACTTC CASSRHSSYEQYF
- - TRBJ2-7 TRBV5-6 TGTGCCAGCAGCTTTAACAGACCCTTGCTAGAGCAGTACTTC CASSFNRPLLEQYF
- - TRBJ1-1 TRBV11-2 TGTGCCAGCAGTAGAGACAGGAACACTGAAGCTTTCTTT CASSRDRNTEAFF
TRBD1 once TRBJ1-2 TRBV27 TGTGCCAGCAGTTTAAGGGACAGGGCTAAAGAGTATGGCTACACCTTC CASSLRDRAKEYGYTF
- - TRBJ2-2 TRBV19 TGTGCCAGTAGTATAGTGAGATTACAGAACACCGGGGAGCTGTTTTTT CASSIVRLQNTGELFF
- - TRBJ1-1 TRBV2 TGTGCCAGCAGTGCTCTTAAGGTGGGTGAAGCTTTCTTT CASSALKVGEAFF
- - TRBJ1-1 TRBV6-5 TGTGCCAGCAGTTACTCGACGGGGCCGGCGCCTGAAGCTTTCTTT CASSYSTGPAPEAFF
- - TRBJ2-1 TRBV2 TGTGCCAGCGGGGGGCAGATCTCCTACAATGAGCAGTTCTTC CASGGQISYNEQFF
- - TRBJ2-7 TRBV9 TGTGCCAGCAGCGTAGATTCGGGACTGGGACAGCAGTACTTC CASSVDSGLGQQYF
- - TRBJ2-1 TRBV4-1 TGCGCCAGCAGCCCGGTTATATGGCTTTACAATGAGCAGTTCTTC CASSPVIWLYNEQFF
- - TRBJ1-5 TRBV6-1 TGTGCCAGCAGTGAACAGGGTAATCAGCCCCAGCATTTT CASSEQGNQPQHF
- - TRBJ2-7 TRBV6-1 TGTGCCAGCAGGGGATGGAATCAGGGCATAAACGAGCAGTACTTC CASRGWNQGINEQYF
- - TRBJ1-2 TRBV18 TGTGCCAGCTCACCATCAGGGCAACCTAACTATGGCTACACCTTC CASSPSGQPNYGYTF
TRBD1 - TRBJ1-2 TRBV11-2 TGTGCCAGCAGCTTAGTCGGACAGGGGGCGTACTATGGCTACACCTTC CASSLVGQGAYYGYTF
TRBD2 - TRBJ2-7 TRBV10-2 TGCGCCAGCAGTGAGCTAGCGGGAGTGGGGGAGCAGTACTTC CASSELAGVGEQYF
- once TRBJ1-1 TRBV6-1 TGTGCCAGCAGCCGGCAGCTCCATACTGAAGCTTTCTTT CASSRQLHTEAFF
TRBD1 - TRBJ2-1 TRBV6-5 TGTGCCAGCAGTTACGAGGGGACAGGGGCAAATGAGCAGTTCTTC CASSYEGTGANEQFF
- - TRBJ2-7 TRBV11-3 TGTGCCAGCAGCTTTAGGGTGGAGCAGTACTTC CASSFRVEQYF
- - TRBJ1-1 TRBV20-1 TGCAGTGCTGCAAAGAACACTGAAGCTTTCTTT CSAAKNTEAFF
- - TRBJ2-1 TRBV6-6 TGTGCCAGCAGTCGAATACAGTTGACCAATGAGCAGTTCTTC CASSRIQLTNEQFF
- - TRBJ2-1 TRBV20-1 TGCAGTGCTAGACTAATCGATGAGCAGTTCTTC CSARLIDEQFF
- - TRBJ1-5 TRBV19 TGTGCCAGTAGTACCCAAAAGAATCAGCCCCAGCATTTT CASSTQKNQPQHF
TRBD1 - TRBJ2-7 TRBV19 TGTGCCAGTAGTATCACCTGGGACAGCTCCTACGAGCAGTACTTC CASSITWDSSYEQYF
- - TRBJ2-1 TRBV7-8 TGTGCCAGCAGCTTCAAAGGGAGCGGACTAACCTACAATGAGCAGTTCTTC CASSFKGSGLTYNEQFF
- few TRBJ2-5 TRBV6-1 TGTGCCAGCAGTGAATACAGAGATGCCCTCGAGACCCAGTACTTC CASSEYRDALETQYF
TRBD1 - TRBJ1-2 TRBV10-3 TGTGCCATCAGTGATACAGGGGACGGCTACACCTTC CAISDTGDGYTF
- - TRBJ1-1 TRBV9 TGTGCCAGCAGCGCCCTAACAGGAGGTGAGGCTTTCTTT CASSALTGGEAFF
- - TRBJ1-2 TRBV18 TGTGCCAGCTCACCACCTCCCCCGGATGGCTACACCTTC CASSPPPPDGYTF
TRBD2 - TRBJ2-1 TRBV5-1 TGCGCCAGCAGCTTGGCCTTACTAGCGGAAAAGTTCTTC CASSLALLAEKFF